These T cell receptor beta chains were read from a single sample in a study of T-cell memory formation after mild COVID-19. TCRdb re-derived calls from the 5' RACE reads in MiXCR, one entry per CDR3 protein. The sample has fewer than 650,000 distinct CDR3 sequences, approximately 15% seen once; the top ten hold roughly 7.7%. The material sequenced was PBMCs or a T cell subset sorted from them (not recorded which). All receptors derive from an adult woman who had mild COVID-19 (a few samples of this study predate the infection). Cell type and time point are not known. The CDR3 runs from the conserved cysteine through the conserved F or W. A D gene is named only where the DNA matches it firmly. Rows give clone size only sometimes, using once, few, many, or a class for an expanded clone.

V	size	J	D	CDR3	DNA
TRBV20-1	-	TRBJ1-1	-	CSARDGHGASGNTEAFF	TGCAGTGCTAGAGATGGTCACGGAGCCTCAGGGAACACTGAAGCTTTCTTT
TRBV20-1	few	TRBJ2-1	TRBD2	CSARDGTSGSYNEQFF	TGCAGTGCTAGAGATGGGACTAGCGGATCCTACAATGAGCAGTTCTTC
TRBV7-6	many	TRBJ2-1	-	CASSPTIVGLDEQFF	TGTGCCAGCAGCCCGACTATTGTCGGGTTGGATGAGCAGTTCTTC
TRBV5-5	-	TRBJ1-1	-	CASSLLSGAYTEAFF	TGTGCCAGCAGCTTGTTGTCAGGGGCGTATACTGAAGCTTTCTTT
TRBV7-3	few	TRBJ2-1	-	CASRTREVNEQFF	TGTGCCAGCCGCACCCGTGAGGTCAATGAGCAGTTCTTC
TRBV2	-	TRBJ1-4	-	CASSAQGSFEKLFF	TGTGCCAGCAGTGCCCAGGGATCTTTCGAAAAACTGTTTTTT
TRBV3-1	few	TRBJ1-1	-	CASSQNTGSMNTEAFF	TGTGCCAGCAGCCAGAATACAGGGTCTATGAACACTGAAGCTTTCTTT
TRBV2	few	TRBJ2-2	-	CASSVQQNKLFF	TGTGCCAGCAGTGTGCAACAGAACAAGCTGTTTTTT
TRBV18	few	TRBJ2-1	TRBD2	CASSPYSGRNNEQFF	TGTGCCAGCTCACCCTATAGCGGGAGAAACAATGAGCAGTTCTTC
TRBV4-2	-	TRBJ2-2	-	CASSPHATGELFF	TGTGCCAGCAGCCCTCATGCCACCGGGGAGCTGTTTTTT
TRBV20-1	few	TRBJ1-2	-	CSARMPPTNYGYTF	TGCAGTGCTAGAATGCCTCCGACAAACTATGGCTACACCTTC
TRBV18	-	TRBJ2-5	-	CASSPLPGETQYF	TGTGCCAGCTCACCACTCCCCGGAGAGACCCAGTACTTC
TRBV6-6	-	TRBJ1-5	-	CASSPSIGVGISEPQHF	TGTGCCAGCAGCCCCAGCATAGGGGTGGGGATTTCGGAGCCCCAGCATTTT
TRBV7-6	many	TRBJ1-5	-	CASSRDINQPQHF	TGTGCCAGCAGCCGGGACATTAATCAGCCCCAGCATTTT
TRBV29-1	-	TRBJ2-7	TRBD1	CSALRQGVNEQYF	TGCAGCGCATTAAGACAGGGTGTCAACGAGCAGTACTTC
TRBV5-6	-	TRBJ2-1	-	CASSLGVTSREQFF	TGTGCCAGCAGCTTGGGGGTGACGAGTCGTGAGCAGTTCTTC
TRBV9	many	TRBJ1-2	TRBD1	CASSVAPLQTGEGYTF	TGTGCCAGCAGCGTAGCCCCTCTCCAGACAGGGGAAGGCTACACCTTC
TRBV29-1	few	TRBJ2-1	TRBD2	CSVEGLAGGLWNNEQFF	TGCAGCGTTGAAGGCCTAGCGGGAGGGTTGTGGAACAATGAGCAGTTCTTC
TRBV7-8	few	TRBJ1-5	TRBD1	CASSLRPAGGKDNQPQHF	TGTGCCAGCAGCTTGCGCCCGGCAGGGGGCAAAGACAATCAGCCCCAGCATTTT
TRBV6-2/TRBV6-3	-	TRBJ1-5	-	CASSYGEGSNSNQPQHF	TGTGCCAGCAGTTACGGGGAGGGGTCAAATAGCAATCAGCCCCAGCATTTT
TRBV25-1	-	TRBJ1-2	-	CASSEGGAYYGYTF	TGTGCCAGCAGTGAAGGTGGGGCCTACTATGGCTACACCTTC
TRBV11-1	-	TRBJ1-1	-	CASTIGPNTEAFF	TGTGCCAGCACCATAGGGCCTAACACTGAAGCTTTCTTT
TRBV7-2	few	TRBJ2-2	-	CASSSRGTRLTRSNTGELFF	TGTGCCAGCAGCTCACGCGGTACAAGGCTTACTAGATCAAACACCGGGGAGCTGTTTTTT
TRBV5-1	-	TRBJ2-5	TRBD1	CASSLEGQGVWETQYF	TGCGCCAGCAGTTTGGAAGGACAGGGAGTATGGGAGACCCAGTACTTC
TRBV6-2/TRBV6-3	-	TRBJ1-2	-	CASSSNSPRGYGYTF	TGTGCCAGCAGTTCGAATTCGCCCAGGGGCTATGGCTACACCTTC
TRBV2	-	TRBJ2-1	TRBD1	CAIEQGPRGLEQFF	TGTGCCATCGAACAGGGGCCCAGGGGGCTTGAGCAGTTCTTC
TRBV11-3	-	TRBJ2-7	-	CARPQGGAAYEQYF	TGTGCCAGACCCCAAGGCGGGGCTGCCTACGAGCAGTACTTC
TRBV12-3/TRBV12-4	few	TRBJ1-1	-	CASSVGTQNTEAFF	TGTGCCAGCAGCGTCGGGACACAGAACACTGAAGCTTTCTTT
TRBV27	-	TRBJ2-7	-	CATGQQSSYEQYF	TGTGCCACCGGACAGCAGAGCTCCTACGAGCAGTACTTC
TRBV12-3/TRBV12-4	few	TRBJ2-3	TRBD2	CASSFRSRGLAGRASTDTQYF	TGTGCCAGCAGTTTTCGCTCTCGGGGACTAGCGGGACGAGCTAGCACAGATACGCAGTATTTT
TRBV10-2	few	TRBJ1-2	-	CASRSGAANYGYTF	TGCGCCAGCCGGTCAGGGGCGGCTAACTATGGCTACACCTTC
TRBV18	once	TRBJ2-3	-	CASNQAGATDTQYF	TGTGCCAGCAACCAGGCGGGGGCCACAGATACGCAGTATTTT
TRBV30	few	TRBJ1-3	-	CAWSVGVAGNTIYF	TGTGCCTGGAGTGTGGGGGTTGCTGGAAACACCATATATTTT
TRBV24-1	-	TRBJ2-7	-	CATSEMGTGNEQYF	TGTGCCACCAGTGAAATGGGCACAGGAAACGAGCAGTACTTC
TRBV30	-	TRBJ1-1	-	CAWGWGALEGNTEAFF	TGTGCCTGGGGGTGGGGGGCCCTAGAGGGGAACACTGAAGCTTTCTTT
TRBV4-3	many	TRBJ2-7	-	CASSLGRVGGYEQYF	TGCGCCAGCAGCCTTGGCAGGGTTGGGGGGTACGAGCAGTACTTC
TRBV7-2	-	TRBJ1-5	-	CASSLRRGPNQPQHF	TGTGCCAGCAGCCTGCGCAGGGGCCCAAATCAGCCCCAGCATTTT